This is a list of T cell receptor beta chains from one sample in a study of blood T cell repertoires in COVID-19. Sequencing was performed with immunoSEQ multiplex PCR; in TCRdb, only in-frame clones are kept and a portion is missing. Of roughly 140,000 clones in the sample, 70% to 90% were seen once. The sample was peripheral blood. Receptors were obtained from a human donor in a cohort sampled during active COVID-19. Both conserved end residues are part of each CDR3. D genes are given only for firm matches. Expanded clones get a size class; other rows say once, few or many, or leave the size out.

j_call clone_size v_call d_call cdr3_aa
TRBJ2-7 . TRBV5-8 . CASSFSDTSAYEQYF
TRBJ2-4 . TRBV5-4 TRBD2 CASSHSGRRNIQYF
TRBJ2-3 . TRBV30 . CACSKSGLSTDTQYF
TRBJ2-3 . TRBV11-2 . CASSPAAATDTQYF
TRBJ2-1 few TRBV5-1 TRBD2 CASSLNSRGVGNEQFF
TRBJ2-7 . TRBV28 TRBD1 CASSPGQGDEQYF
TRBJ1-4 . TRBV3-1/TRBV3-2 TRBD1 CASSQVQGAKKLFF
TRBJ2-1 . TRBV2 TRBD1 CASSPGQGLYNEQFF
TRBJ2-7 . TRBV6-1 TRBD2 CASSGETGLAGGDYEQYF
TRBJ2-7 few TRBV3-1/TRBV3-2 . CASSQATVPTYEQYF
TRBJ2-7 . TRBV5-8 . CASRGRRGAYEQYF
TRBJ1-2 . TRBV6-6 TRBD1 CASRFQGEDGYTF
TRBJ2-4 . TRBV21-1 . CASSNLLAGGTNDKNIQYF
TRBJ1-1 . TRBV7-6 . CASSQNTNGNTEAFF
TRBJ1-1 . TRBV6-5 . CASSYQGPTMNTEAFF
TRBJ1-5 . TRBV4-1 TRBD1 CASSQEFATGAQPQHF
TRBJ1-4 . TRBV5-1 . CASSRGQNNEKLFF
TRBJ1-5 . TRBV15 . CATSRVDSRNQPQHF